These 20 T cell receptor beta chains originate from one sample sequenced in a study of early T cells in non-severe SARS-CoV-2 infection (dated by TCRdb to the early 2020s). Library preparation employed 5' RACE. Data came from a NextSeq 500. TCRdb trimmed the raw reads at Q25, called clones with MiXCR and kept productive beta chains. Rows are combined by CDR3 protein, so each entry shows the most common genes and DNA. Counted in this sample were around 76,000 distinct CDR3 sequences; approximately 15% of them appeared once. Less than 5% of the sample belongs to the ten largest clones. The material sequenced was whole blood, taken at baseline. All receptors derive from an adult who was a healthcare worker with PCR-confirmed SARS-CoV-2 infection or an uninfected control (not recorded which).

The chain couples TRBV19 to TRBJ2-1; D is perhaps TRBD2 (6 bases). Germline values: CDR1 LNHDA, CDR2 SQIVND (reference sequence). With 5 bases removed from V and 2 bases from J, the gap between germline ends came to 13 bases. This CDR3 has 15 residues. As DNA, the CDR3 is TGTGCCAGTAGTGCCCTATCTAGCGCCTACAATGAGCAGTTCTTC. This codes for CASSALSSAYNEQFF. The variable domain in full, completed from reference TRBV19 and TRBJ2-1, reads DGGITQSPKYLFRKEGQNVTLSCEQNLNHDAMYWYRQDPGQGLRLIYYSQIVNDFQKGDIAEGYSVSREKKESFPLTVTSAQKNPTAFYLCASSALSSAYNEQFFGPGTRLTVL.

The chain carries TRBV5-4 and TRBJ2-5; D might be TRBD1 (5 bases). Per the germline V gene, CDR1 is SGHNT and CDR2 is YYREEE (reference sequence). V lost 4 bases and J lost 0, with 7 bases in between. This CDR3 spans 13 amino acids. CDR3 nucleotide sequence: TGTGCCAGCAGCACGGACAACCAAGAGACCCAGTACTTC. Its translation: CASSTDNQETQYF.

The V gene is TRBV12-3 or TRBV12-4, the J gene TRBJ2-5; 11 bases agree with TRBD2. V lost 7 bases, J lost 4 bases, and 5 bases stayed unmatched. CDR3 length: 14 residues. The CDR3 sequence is CASTDGLAGETQYF. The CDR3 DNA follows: TGTGCCAGCACCGACGGACTAGCGGGAGAGACCCAGTACTTC.

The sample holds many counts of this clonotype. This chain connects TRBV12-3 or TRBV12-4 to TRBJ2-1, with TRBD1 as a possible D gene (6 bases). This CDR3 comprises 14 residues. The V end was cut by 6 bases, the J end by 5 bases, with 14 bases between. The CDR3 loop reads CASRTLHRDNEQFF. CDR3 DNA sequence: TGTGCCAGCAGAACCCTTCACAGGGACAATGAGCAGTTCTTC.

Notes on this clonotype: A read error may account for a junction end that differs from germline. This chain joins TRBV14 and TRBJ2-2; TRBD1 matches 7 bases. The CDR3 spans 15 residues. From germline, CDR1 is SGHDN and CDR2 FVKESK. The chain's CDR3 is CASSPGQLNTRELFF. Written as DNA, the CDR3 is TGTGCCAGCAGCCCGGGACAGCTAAACACCAGGGAGCTGTTTTTT.

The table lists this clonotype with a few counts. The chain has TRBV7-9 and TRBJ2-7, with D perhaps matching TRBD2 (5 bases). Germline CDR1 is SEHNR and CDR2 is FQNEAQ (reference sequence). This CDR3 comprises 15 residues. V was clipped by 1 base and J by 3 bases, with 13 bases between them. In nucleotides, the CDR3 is TGTGCCAGCAGCTTAGAAGGCAGAGGGATCTACGAGCAGTACTTC. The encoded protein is CASSLEGRGIYEQYF.

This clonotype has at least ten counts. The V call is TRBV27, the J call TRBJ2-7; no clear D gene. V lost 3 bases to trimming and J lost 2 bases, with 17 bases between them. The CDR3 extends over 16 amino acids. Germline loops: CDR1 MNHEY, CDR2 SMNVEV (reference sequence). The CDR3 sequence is CASSFSKGPLPYEQYF. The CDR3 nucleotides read TGTGCCAGCAGTTTCTCGAAAGGGCCCCTTCCCTACGAGCAGTACTTC.

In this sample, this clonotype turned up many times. The CDR3 here is CSARDQTSGGYNEQFF. CDR3 nucleotide sequence: TGCAGTGCTAGAGATCAGACTAGCGGGGGTTACAATGAGCAGTTCTTC. V and J are TRBV20-1 and TRBJ2-1; 12 bases map to TRBD2. This CDR3 has 16 amino acids. Germline V gene sequence: CDR1 DFQATT, CDR2 SNEGSKA (reference sequence). With 0 bases clipped from V and 4 bases from J, the junction kept 4 bases outside the gene matches.

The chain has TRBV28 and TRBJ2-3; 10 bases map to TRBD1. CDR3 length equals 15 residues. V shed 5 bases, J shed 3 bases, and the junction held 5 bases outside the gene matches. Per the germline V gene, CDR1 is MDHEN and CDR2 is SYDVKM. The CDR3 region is CASSGDRGRTDTQYF. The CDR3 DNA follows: TGTGCCAGCAGTGGTGACAGGGGGCGAACAGATACGCAGTATTTT.

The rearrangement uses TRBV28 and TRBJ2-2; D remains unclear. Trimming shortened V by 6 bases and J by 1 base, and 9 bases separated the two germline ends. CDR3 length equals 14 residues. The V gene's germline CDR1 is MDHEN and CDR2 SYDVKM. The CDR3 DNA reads TGTGCCAGCAGAAAAGGCGAGAACACCGGGGAGCTGTTTTTT. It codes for CASRKGENTGELFF.

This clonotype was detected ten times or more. CDR3 sequence: CASSFGGSYEQYF. The CDR3 DNA reads TGTGCCAGCAGCTTCGGCGGGAGCTACGAGCAGTACTTC. The chain combines TRBV7-8 with TRBJ2-7, with 7 bases identical to TRBD2. This CDR3 contains 13 residues. Per germline, CDR1 SGHVS and CDR2 FQNEAQ. The trim removed 3 bases at V and 3 bases at J, leaving 2 bases unmatched.

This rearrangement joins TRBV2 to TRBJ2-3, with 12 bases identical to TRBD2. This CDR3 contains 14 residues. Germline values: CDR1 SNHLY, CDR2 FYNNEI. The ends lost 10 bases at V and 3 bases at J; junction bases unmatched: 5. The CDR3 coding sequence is TGTGCCACCCTGACTAGCGGGAGAACAGATACGCAGTATTTT. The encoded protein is CATLTSGRTDTQYF.

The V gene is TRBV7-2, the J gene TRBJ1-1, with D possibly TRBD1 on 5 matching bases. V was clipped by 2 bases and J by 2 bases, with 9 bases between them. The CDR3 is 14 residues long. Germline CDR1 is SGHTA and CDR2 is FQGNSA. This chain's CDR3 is CASSLRGENTEAFF. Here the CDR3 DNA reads TGTGCCAGCAGCTTAAGAGGGGAAAACACTGAAGCTTTCTTT.

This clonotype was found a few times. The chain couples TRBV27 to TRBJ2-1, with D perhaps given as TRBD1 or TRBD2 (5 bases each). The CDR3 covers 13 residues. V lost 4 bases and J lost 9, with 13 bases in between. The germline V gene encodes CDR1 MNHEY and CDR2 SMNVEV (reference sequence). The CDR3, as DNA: TGTGCCAGCAGTTCCGGGACCTACCGTGAGCAGTTCTTC. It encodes CASSSGTYREQFF.

Here the CDR3 reads CASSSGNSGKDEQFF. The DNA of the CDR3 is TGTGCCAGCAGCAGCGGGAATAGCGGCAAGGATGAGCAGTTCTTC. V and J are TRBV7-9 and TRBJ2-1; TRBD2 matches 7 bases. The CDR3 totals 15 residues. J lost 8 bases, V lost 5 bases, and 12 bases had no gene match. Per germline, CDR1 SEHNR and CDR2 FQNEAQ (reference sequence).

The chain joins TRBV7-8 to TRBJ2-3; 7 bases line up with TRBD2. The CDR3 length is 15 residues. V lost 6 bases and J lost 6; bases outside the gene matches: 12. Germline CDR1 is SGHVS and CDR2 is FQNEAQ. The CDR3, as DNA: TGTGCCAGCAGTGGGAGGGGTACAACCTACGATACGCAGTATTTT. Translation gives CASSGRGTTYDTQYF.

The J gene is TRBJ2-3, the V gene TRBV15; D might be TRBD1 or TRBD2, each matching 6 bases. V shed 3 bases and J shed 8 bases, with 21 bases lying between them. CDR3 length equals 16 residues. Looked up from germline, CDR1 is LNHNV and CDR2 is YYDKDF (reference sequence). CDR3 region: CATSRGNRDLALTQYF. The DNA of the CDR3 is TGTGCCACCAGCAGGGGTAACAGGGATCTAGCGCTTACGCAGTATTTT.

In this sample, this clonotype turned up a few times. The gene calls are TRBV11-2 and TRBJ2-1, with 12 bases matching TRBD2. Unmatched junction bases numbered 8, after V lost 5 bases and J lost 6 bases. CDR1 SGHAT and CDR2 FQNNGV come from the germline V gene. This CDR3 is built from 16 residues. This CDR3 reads CASSATLAGGANEQFF. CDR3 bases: TGTGCCAGCAGCGCGACTCTAGCGGGAGGGGCCAATGAGCAGTTCTTC.

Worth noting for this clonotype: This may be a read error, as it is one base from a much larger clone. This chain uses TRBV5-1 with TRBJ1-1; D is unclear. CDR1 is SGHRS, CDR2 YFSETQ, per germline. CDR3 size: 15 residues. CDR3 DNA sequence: TGCGCCATCAGCTTGACGGGCCAACTCCGGTTAGAAGCTTTCTTT. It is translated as CAISLTGQLRLEAFF. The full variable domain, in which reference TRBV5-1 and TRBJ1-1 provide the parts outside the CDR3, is KAGVTQTPRYLIKTRGQQVTLSCSPISGHRSVSWYQQTPGQGLQFLFEYFSETQRNKGNFPGRFSGRQFSNSRSEMNVSTLELGDSALYLCAISLTGQLRLEAFFGQGTRLTVV.

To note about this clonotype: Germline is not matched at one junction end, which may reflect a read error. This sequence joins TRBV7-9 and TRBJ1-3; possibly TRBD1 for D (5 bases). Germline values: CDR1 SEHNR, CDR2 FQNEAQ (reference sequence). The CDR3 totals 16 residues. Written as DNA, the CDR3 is TGTGCCGGCAGATCACCGGGACTGAACTCTGGAAACACCATATATTTT. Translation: CAGRSPGLNSGNTIYF.